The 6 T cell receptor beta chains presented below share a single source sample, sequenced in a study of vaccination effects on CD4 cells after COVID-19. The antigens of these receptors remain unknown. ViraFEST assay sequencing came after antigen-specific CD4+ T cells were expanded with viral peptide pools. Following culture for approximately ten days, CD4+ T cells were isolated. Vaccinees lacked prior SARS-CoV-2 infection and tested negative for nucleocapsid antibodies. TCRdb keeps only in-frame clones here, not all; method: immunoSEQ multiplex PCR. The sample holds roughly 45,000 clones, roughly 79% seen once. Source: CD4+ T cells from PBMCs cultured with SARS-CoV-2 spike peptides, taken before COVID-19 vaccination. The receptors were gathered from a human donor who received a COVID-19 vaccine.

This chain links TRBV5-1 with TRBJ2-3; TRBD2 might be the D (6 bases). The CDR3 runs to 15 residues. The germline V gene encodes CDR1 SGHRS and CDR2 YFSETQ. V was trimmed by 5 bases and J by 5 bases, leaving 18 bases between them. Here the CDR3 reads CASRLAASVGDTQYF. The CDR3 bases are TGCGCCAGCAGACTAGCCGCTTCGGTGGGAGATACGCAGTATTTT.

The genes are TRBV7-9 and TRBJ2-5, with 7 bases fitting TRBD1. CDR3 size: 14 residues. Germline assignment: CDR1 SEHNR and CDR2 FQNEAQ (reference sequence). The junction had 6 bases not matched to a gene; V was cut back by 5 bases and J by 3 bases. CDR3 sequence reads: CASSAPGQEETQYF. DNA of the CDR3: TGTGCCAGCAGCGCACCCGGACAGGAAGAGACCCAGTACTTC.

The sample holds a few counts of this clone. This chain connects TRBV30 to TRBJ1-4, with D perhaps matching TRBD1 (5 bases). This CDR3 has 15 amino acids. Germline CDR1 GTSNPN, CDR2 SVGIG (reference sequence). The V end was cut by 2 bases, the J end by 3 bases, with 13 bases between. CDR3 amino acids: CAWSTGGAANEKLFF. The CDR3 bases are TGTGCCTGGAGTACGGGAGGGGCGGCTAATGAAAAACTGTTTTTT.

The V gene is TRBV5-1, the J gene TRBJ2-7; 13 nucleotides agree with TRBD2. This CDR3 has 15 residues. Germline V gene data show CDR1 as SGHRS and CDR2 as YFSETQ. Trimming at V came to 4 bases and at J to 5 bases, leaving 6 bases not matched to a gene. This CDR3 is CASSLGLAGAHEQYV. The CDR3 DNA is TGCGCCAGCAGCCTCGGACTAGCGGGGGCCCACGAGCAGTACGTC.

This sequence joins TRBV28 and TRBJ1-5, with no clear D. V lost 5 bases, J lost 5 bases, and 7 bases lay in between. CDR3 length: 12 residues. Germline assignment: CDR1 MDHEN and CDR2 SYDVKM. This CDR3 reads CASSEGYQPQHF. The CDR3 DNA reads TGTGCCAGCAGTGAAGGCTATCAGCCCCAGCATTTT.

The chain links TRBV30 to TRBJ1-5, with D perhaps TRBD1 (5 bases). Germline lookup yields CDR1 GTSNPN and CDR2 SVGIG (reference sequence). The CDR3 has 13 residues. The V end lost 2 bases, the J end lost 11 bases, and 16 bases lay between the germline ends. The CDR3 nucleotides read TGTGCCTGGAGTTCAGGGCCAGATTTAGCCCAGCATTTT. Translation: CAWSSGPDLAQHF.